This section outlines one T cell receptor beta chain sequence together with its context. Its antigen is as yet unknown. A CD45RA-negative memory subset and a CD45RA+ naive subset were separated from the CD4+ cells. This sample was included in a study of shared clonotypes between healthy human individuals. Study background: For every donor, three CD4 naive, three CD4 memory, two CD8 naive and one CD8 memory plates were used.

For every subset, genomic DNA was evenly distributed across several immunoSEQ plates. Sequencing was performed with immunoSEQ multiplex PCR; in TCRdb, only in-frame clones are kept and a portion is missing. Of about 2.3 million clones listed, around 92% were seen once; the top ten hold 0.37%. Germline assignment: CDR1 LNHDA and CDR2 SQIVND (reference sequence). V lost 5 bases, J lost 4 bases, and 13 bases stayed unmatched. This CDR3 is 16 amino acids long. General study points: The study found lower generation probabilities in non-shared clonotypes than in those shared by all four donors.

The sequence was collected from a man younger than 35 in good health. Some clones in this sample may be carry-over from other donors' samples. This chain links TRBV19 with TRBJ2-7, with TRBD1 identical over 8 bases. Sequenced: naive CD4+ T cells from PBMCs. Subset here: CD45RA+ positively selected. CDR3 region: CASSLSTGTGLYEQYF. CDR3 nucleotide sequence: TGTGCCAGTAGTCTCTCCACCGGGACAGGACTTTACGAGCAGTACTTC.